The clone carrying this T cell receptor (beta chain) was picked up one time. The antigen is undetermined. These data come from a study of radiation and T cells in renal cell carcinoma. Regarding the study as a whole: From baseline, blood top tumor clonotypes peaked at 2 weeks post-radiation.

Trimming cost V 3 bases and J 2 bases, with 7 bases left between them. The CDR3 runs to 13 residues. Germline V gene sequence: CDR1 ENHRY, CDR2 SYGVKD. Sample time point: blood 4 weeks post-SBRT, at nephrectomy. Treatment noted: 15 Gy SBRT to primary tumor, nephrectomy 4 weeks later. Using immunoSEQ multiplex PCR, the repertoire was profiled, and TCRdb retains in-frame clones only, with some absent. The sample yields some 100,000 clones, roughly 84% seen once. The chain has TRBV10-3 and TRBJ2-5, with D perhaps TRBD1 (5 bases). The source of this sequence is a man aged 55 to 70 with renal cell carcinoma. The sequencing here drew on blood, taken from a patient whose treatment included radiotherapy and nephrectomy. The DNA of the CDR3 is TGTGCCATCAGTGATGACAGTCAAGAGACCCAGTACTTC. Translated: CAISDDSQETQYF.